This entry lists 18 T cell receptor beta chains sequenced from one sample in a study of T cell responses to AZD1222 COVID-19 vaccine. The repertoire was sequenced with immunoSEQ multiplex PCR; TCRdb's copy has only in-frame clones and lacks some. This table has 150,000 or so clones, approximately 92% appearing once. The specimen comprised peripheral blood, sampled on day 0 of AZD1222 vaccination. These receptors were collected from an adult in good health.

Details on this clone: Its ends do not fully match the called genes, so a read error is possible. The chain employs TRBV5-1 and TRBJ1-2, with D maybe TRBD1 (5 bases). This CDR3 spans 12 amino acids. Germline CDR1 and CDR2: SGHRS and YFSETQ. The CDR3 loop reads CASSFGGTLWDF. CDR3 bases: TGCGCCAGCAGCTTCGGGGGGACGTTGTGGGATTTC.

This sequence joins TRBV27 and TRBJ2-3; D may match TRBD1 or TRBD2 (5 bases each). CDR3 length equals 14 residues. Germline values: CDR1 MNHEY, CDR2 SMNVEV (reference sequence). Trimming took off 4 bases at V and 3 bases at J, with 11 bases between the two ends. The CDR3 here is CASSYGAWTDTQYF. Written as DNA, the CDR3 is TGTGCCAGCAGTTACGGGGCGTGGACAGATACGCAGTATTTT.

The chain carries TRBV3-1 (or the pseudogene TRBV3-2) and TRBJ2-5, with 12 nucleotides matching TRBD2. The germline CDR1 and CDR2 sequences are LGHDT and YNNKEL (reference sequence). The CDR3 has 17 amino acids. Trimming cost V 4 bases and J 2 bases; bases outside gene matches: 8. The CDR3 sequence is CASSRGLAGHGQETQYF. For the CDR3, the DNA is TGTGCCAGCAGCCGTGGACTAGCGGGGCATGGGCAAGAGACCCAGTACTTC.

The CDR3 spells CASSPGTDNINYGYTF. CDR3 DNA: TGTGCCAGCAGCCCAGGGACAGACAATATCAACTATGGCTACACCTTC. The chain uses TRBV7-2 and TRBJ1-2; the match to TRBD1 covers 7 bases. In germline, CDR1 is SGHTA, CDR2 FQGNSA. The CDR3 runs 16 residues. V shed 5 bases, J shed 2 bases, and the junction held 11 bases outside the gene matches.

The chain links TRBV6-6 to TRBJ2-6; 7 bases match TRBD1. Germline-derived CDR1 and CDR2 are MNHNY and SVGAGI (reference sequence). J gave up 2 bases and V 5 bases, and 3 bases lay outside the gene matches. This CDR3 comprises 15 residues. This CDR3 reads CASSRQGAGANVLTF. The CDR3 DNA sequence: TGTGCCAGCAGTCGGCAGGGGGCTGGGGCCAACGTCCTGACTTTC.

The chain couples TRBV27 to TRBJ1-5; no clear D gene. V was shortened by 3 bases and J by 0 bases, with 3 bases between the two germline ends. This CDR3 contains 13 residues. Germline CDR1 is MNHEY and CDR2 is SMNVEV (reference sequence). DNA of the CDR3: TGTGCCAGCAGTTTCAATAGCAATCAGCCCCAGCATTTT. This gives the protein CASSFNSNQPQHF.

DNA of the CDR3: TGTGCCAGCAGCGCCGGGACAGGGGAAGAGACCCAGTACTTC. Encoded protein: CASSAGTGEETQYF. This sequence joins TRBV5-4 and TRBJ2-5; 10 bases match TRBD1. V shed 4 bases and J 3 bases; nucleotides not matched to a gene: 3. The CDR3 loop spans 14 amino acids. Germline CDR1 SGHNT, CDR2 YYREEE (reference sequence).

The DNA for the CDR3 is TGTGCCAGTAGTATAACGCCCGACAGCGGTTACGAGCAGTACTTC. Translation: CASSITPDSGYEQYF. The rearrangement joins TRBV19 to TRBJ2-7; D may match TRBD1 or TRBD2 (5 bases each). The CDR3 extends over 15 amino acids. V was pared by 2 bases and J by 4 bases, with 15 bases between. Germline loops: CDR1 LNHDA, CDR2 SQIVND (reference sequence).

V gene TRBV7-8 combines with J gene TRBJ1-1; D not resolved. CDR3 length: 13 residues. Between the trimmed V and J ends, which lost 8 bases and 2 bases, there was a span of 12 bases. Germline CDR1 is SGHVS and CDR2 is FQNEAQ. CDR3 sequence: CASGQAKNTEAFF. The CDR3 coding sequence is TGTGCCAGCGGTCAGGCTAAAAACACTGAAGCTTTCTTT.

The CDR3 DNA is TGTGCCAGCAGCCCCCCCGGGCTGCCCTACGAGCAGTACTTC. The encoded protein is CASSPPGLPYEQYF. The genes are TRBV11-3 and TRBJ2-7; D gene uncertain. With 5 bases removed from V and 2 bases from J, the gap between germline ends came to 13 bases. The CDR3 loop spans 14 amino acids. Germline V gives CDR1 SGHNT, CDR2 YENEEA.

CDR3 bases: TGTGCCAGCAGCTTGGTTTTCGCAGGGGGCTCAGTAGCTGAAGCTTTCTTT. Translated: CASSLVFAGGSVAEAFF. This chain joins TRBV5-5 and TRBJ1-1; TRBD1 matches 8 bases. CDR1 and CDR2 (germline): SGHKS, YYEKEE (reference sequence). Trimming removed 0 bases from V and 6 bases from J; junction bases left unmatched: 13. The CDR3 is 17 residues long.

The genes are TRBV29-1 and TRBJ1-1; the match to TRBD1 covers 11 bases. This CDR3 spans 13 amino acids. Germline V gives CDR1 SQVTM, CDR2 ANQGSEA. V lost 6 bases, J lost 3 bases, and 3 bases stayed unmatched. The CDR3 nucleotides are TGCAGCGTCCCGGGACAGGGGGACACTGAAGCTTTCTTT. Translation gives CSVPGQGDTEAFF. Full variable domain (rest looked up from reference TRBV29-1 and TRBJ1-1): SAVISQKPSRDICQRGTSLTIQCQVDSQVTMMFWYRQQPGQSLTLIATANQGSEATYESGFVIDKFPISRPNLTFSTLTVSNMSPEDSSIYLCSVPGQGDTEAFFGQGTRLTVV.

The chain has TRBV28 and TRBJ1-3; D remains ambiguous. The CDR3 length is 15 residues. V lost 3 bases and J 2 bases, leaving 11 bases between the germline ends. Germline CDR1 MDHEN, CDR2 SYDVKM. The CDR3 coding sequence is TGTGCCAGCAGTTTCTGGTCCCAGGCTGGAAACACCATATATTTT. As protein: CASSFWSQAGNTIYF.

This chain joins TRBV18 and TRBJ2-1; TRBD1 is a possible D gene (6 bases). Germline V gene data show CDR1 as KGHSH and CDR2 as LQKENI. V lost 2 bases and J lost 7, with 12 bases in between. The CDR3 is made up of 14 amino acids. The CDR3 region is CASSPGQQGNEQFF. The CDR3 region has the DNA TGTGCCAGCTCACCAGGTCAACAGGGTAATGAGCAGTTCTTC.

With regard to this clone: Other nucleotide sequences in the sample specify the same CDR3. The chain carries TRBV28 and TRBJ1-1; D is undetermined. The CDR3 loop spans 13 amino acids. The V and J ends lost 3 bases and 0 bases respectively, with 5 bases between them. Germline V CDR1 and CDR2: MDHEN, SYDVKM. CDR3 sequence (DNA): TGTGCCAGCAGTTTTTCAGTGAACACTGAAGCTTTCTTT. It encodes CASSFSVNTEAFF.

V gene TRBV13 combines with J gene TRBJ2-7; weak D call: TRBD1 (7 bases). V shed 5 bases and J shed 0 bases, with 14 bases lying between them. The CDR3 loop spans 15 amino acids. Per germline, CDR1 PRHDT and CDR2 FYEKMQ (reference sequence). For the CDR3, the DNA is TGTGCCAGCAGCAGCCGCGGGACAGCCTCCTACGAGCAGTACTTC. This codes for CASSSRGTASYEQYF.

The genes are TRBV4-2 and TRBJ1-4, with D perhaps matching TRBD1 (5 bases). Trimming shortened V by 6 bases and J by 5 bases, and 16 bases separated the two germline ends. The CDR3 runs 15 residues. CDR1 and CDR2 from the germline V gene are LGHNA and YNFKEQ. This chain's CDR3 is CASRPGIQGNEKLFF. For the CDR3, the DNA is TGTGCCAGCAGACCCGGAATCCAGGGAAATGAAAAACTGTTTTTT.

V usage is TRBV5-5 and J usage is TRBJ2-7, with 8 positions matching TRBD1. The germline V gene has CDR1 SGHKS and CDR2 YYEKEE (reference sequence). The CDR3 sequence is 16 residues long. The V gene end was trimmed by 0 bases and the J gene end by 2 bases; junction bases not matched to a gene: 7. CDR3 loop: CASSLDDRGMAYEQYF. The CDR3 coding sequence is TGTGCCAGCAGCTTGGACGACAGGGGAATGGCCTACGAGCAGTACTTC.